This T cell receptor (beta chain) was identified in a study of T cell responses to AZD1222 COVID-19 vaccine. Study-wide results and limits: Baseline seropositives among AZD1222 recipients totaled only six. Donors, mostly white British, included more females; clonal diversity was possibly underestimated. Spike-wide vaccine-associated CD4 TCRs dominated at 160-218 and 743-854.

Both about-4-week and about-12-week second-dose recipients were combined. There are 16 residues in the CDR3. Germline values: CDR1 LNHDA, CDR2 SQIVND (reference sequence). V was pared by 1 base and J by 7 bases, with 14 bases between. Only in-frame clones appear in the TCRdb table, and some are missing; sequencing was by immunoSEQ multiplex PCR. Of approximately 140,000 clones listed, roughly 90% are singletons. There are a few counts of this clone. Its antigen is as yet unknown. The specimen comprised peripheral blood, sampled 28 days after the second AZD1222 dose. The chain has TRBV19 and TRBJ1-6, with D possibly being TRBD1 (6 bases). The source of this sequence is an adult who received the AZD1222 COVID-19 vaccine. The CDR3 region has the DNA TGTGCCAGTAGTATAGTGGGGGCCGTCGGGAATTCACCCCTCCACTTT. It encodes CASSIVGAVGNSPLHF.